Described below is a single TCR beta chain sequence and its context. The sample is drawn from a study of T cell responses to AZD1222 COVID-19 vaccine. The CDR3 contains 14 residues. Germline CDR1 SGHAT, CDR2 FQNNGV. Trimming removed 3 bases at V and 6 bases at J, with 9 bases between. Produced via immunoSEQ multiplex PCR; TCRdb's table is partial and in-frame only. The sample consists of 90,000 to 120,000 clones, 88% of them appearing once. Sequenced material: peripheral blood, taken on day 0 of AZD1222 vaccination. The chain couples TRBV11-2 to TRBJ1-6, with D possibly being TRBD1 (6 bases). The source is an adult in good health. The CDR3 protein is CASSFRGGNSPLHF. In DNA, the CDR3 is TGTGCCAGCAGCTTCAGGGGCGGTAATTCACCCCTCCACTTT.